This T cell receptor beta chain was recovered during a study of radiotherapy plus CTLA-4 blockade in lung cancer. Study as a whole: Among patients, approximately 19% showed objective responses, and approximately 30% had disease control. The study's findings and limits: Interferon-beta, together with early blood T cell clone dynamics, reportedly best predicted response.

Clones were sequenced by immunoSEQ multiplex PCR, and TCRdb holds only the in-frame ones, with some missing. The table has about 48,000 clones, approximately 86% seen once. This CDR3 region has 13 residues. Germline assignment: CDR1 MNHEY and CDR2 SMNVEV (reference sequence). V lost 8 bases and J 2 bases, leaving 10 bases between the germline ends. To note about this clone: Its specificity is not known.

The J gene is TRBJ1-5, the V gene TRBV27; weak D call: TRBD1 (6 bases). The starting material was peripheral blood, obtained from a patient treated with radiotherapy plus ipilimumab. This receptor was taken from a human donor with non-small cell lung cancer that progressed on radiotherapy plus ipilimumab. Some clones in this sample may be carry-over from other donors' samples. The CDR3 region has the DNA TGTGCCAGCCACTACAGGGGCAATCAGCCCCAGCATTTT. Encoded protein: CASHYRGNQPQHF.